This entry lists 10 T cell receptor beta chains sequenced from one sample in a study of blood T cell repertoires in COVID-19. Sequencing used immunoSEQ multiplex PCR; TCRdb keeps in-frame clones, though not all of them. The sample lists 190,000 or so clones, roughly 86% occurring once. Input material: peripheral blood. The receptors come from a man aged 35 to 55 with active or convalescent COVID-19.

The chain joins TRBV15 to TRBJ2-3, with 8 bases that match TRBD2. The J segment lost 2 bases and the V segment lost 1 base, leaving 8 bases of the junction unmatched. The CDR3 contains 17 residues. Germline V gene lookup returns CDR1 LNHNV and CDR2 YYDKDF (reference sequence). The CDR3 is CATSRGPRGGLTDTQYF. The CDR3, as DNA: TGTGCCACCAGCAGAGGTCCCCGGGGGGGGCTCACAGATACGCAGTATTTT.

DNA of the CDR3: TGCGCCAGCAGCCAAGTAGCCGGGACAAATAATCAGCCCCAGCATTTT. Translation gives CASSQVAGTNNQPQHF. This chain links TRBV4-1 with TRBJ1-5; D may be TRBD1 (6 bases). CDR3 length equals 16 residues. CDR1 and CDR2 (germline): MGHRA, YSYEKL. The germline V and J ends were trimmed by 1 base and 4 bases, with 14 bases remaining between them.

V is TRBV6-4 and J is TRBJ1-6; D is undetermined. The germline V and J ends were trimmed by 8 bases and 0 bases, with 14 bases remaining between them. The CDR3 is made up of 16 amino acids. CDR1 is MRHNA and CDR2 is SNTAGT in the germline V gene. CDR3: CASEGRRSSYNSPLHF. As DNA, the CDR3 is TGTGCCAGCGAGGGCCGAAGGAGCTCCTATAATTCACCCCTCCACTTT.

The chain links TRBV7-9 to TRBJ1-2, with a possible D match to TRBD1 (6 bases). Trimming cost V 9 bases and J 3 bases, with 17 bases left between them. This CDR3 is 14 amino acids long. Germline V gene sequence: CDR1 SEHNR, CDR2 FQNEAQ (reference sequence). The CDR3 region has the DNA TGTGCCAGTTCCAGCGGGACATTCGACTATGGCTACACCTTC. Translated: CASSSGTFDYGYTF.

V is TRBV7-3 and J is TRBJ2-4, with 10 positions matching TRBD1. CDR1 and CDR2 from the germline V gene are SGHTA and FQGTGA. V was pared by 5 bases and J by 6 bases, with 7 bases of the junction left unmatched. The CDR3 covers 15 residues. DNA of the CDR3: TGTGCCAGCAGCCCGACAGGGGGCGCGGGAAACATTCAGTACTTC. It translates to CASSPTGGAGNIQYF.

This clone was detected once. The CDR3 loop is CASRDRQGGRNTIYF. The CDR3, as DNA: TGCGCCAGCAGGGATCGACAGGGAGGAAGAAACACCATATATTTT. J is TRBJ1-3 and V is TRBV5-1, with 7 bases matching TRBD1. Germline V gene sequence: CDR1 SGHRS, CDR2 YFSETQ. This CDR3 comprises 15 residues. The J segment lost 5 bases and the V segment lost 5 bases, leaving 10 bases of the junction unmatched.

The chain employs TRBV10-1 and TRBJ1-1; 9 nucleotides match TRBD1. The CDR3 spans 14 residues. Germline V CDR1 and CDR2: WNHNN, SYGVQD (reference sequence). V gave up 6 bases and J gave up 4 bases; unmatched junction bases: 6. In DNA form, the CDR3 reads TGCGCCAGCAGCCCTGGGACAGGGCGCACTGAAGCTTTCTTT. This encodes CASSPGTGRTEAFF.

This clone was observed a handful of times. Other DNA sequences in the sample encode the same CDR3. This chain connects TRBV18 to TRBJ1-1; 9 nucleotides line up with TRBD1. Germline loops: CDR1 KGHSH, CDR2 LQKENI. The CDR3 runs 16 residues. V shed 2 bases, J shed 2 bases, and the junction held 6 bases outside the gene matches. CDR3 residues: CASSPGQGRVNTEAFF. CDR3 nucleotides: TGTGCCAGCTCACCAGGACAGGGGAGGGTTAACACTGAAGCTTTCTTT.

The rearrangement uses TRBV4-1 and TRBJ2-1; TRBD2 matches at 8 bases. J lost 0 bases, V lost 3 bases, and 4 bases had no gene match. Germline V CDR1 and CDR2: MGHRA, YSYEKL. The CDR3 sequence is 16 residues long. CDR3 bases: TGCGCCAGCAGCCAGTTACTAGCGGACTCCTACAATGAGCAGTTCTTC. Translating it yields CASSQLLADSYNEQFF.

This clone was counted between two and nine times. The rearrangement links TRBV7-6 to TRBJ2-7, with 9 positions matching TRBD1. The CDR3 length is 18 residues. V shed 0 bases and J 2 bases; nucleotides not matched to a gene: 11. The germline V gene has CDR1 SGHVS and CDR2 FNYEAQ. CDR3 in DNA: TGTGCCAGCAGCTTAGCTCGGGTGGGGACAGGGAGGGCCTACGAGCAGTACTTC. Protein: CASSLARVGTGRAYEQYF.